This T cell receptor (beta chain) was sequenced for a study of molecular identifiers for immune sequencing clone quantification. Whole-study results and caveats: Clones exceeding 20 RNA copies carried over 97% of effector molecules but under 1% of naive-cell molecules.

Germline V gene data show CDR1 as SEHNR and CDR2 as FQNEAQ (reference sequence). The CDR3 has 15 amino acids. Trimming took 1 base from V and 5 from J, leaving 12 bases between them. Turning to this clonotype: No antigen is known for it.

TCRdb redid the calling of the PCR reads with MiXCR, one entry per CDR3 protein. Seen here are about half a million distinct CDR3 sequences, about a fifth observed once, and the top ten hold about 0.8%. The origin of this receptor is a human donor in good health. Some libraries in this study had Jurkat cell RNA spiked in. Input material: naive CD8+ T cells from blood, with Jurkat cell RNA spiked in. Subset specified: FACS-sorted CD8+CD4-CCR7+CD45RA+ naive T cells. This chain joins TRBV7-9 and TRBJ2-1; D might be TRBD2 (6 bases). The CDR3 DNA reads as TGTGCCAGCAGCTTAGTGGACTACGTCCACAATGAGCAGTTCTTC. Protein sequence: CASSLVDYVHNEQFF.